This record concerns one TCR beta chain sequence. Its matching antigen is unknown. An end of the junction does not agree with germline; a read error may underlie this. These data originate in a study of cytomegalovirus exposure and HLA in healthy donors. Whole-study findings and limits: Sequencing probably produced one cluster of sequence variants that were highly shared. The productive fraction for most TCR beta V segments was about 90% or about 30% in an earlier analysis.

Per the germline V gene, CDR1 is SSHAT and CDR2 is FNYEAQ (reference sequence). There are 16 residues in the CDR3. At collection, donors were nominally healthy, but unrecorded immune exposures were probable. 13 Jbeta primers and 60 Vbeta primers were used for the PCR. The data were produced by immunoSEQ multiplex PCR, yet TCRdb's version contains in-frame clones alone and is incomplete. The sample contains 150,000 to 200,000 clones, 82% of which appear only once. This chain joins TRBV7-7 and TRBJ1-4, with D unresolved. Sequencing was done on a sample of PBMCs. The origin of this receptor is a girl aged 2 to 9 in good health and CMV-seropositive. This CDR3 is CASSSPRDGFGEKLFF. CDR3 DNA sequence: TGTGCTAGCAGCTCCCCGAGAGACGGATTCGGGGAAAAACTGTTTTTT.